What follows describes a single T cell receptor (beta chain). The antigen is undetermined. Other DNA sequences of this sample code for an identical CDR3. Naive CD8 cells lacked CD45RO, underwent positive selection for CCR7 and left out terminally differentiated effector memory CD45RA+ cells. V was clipped by 0 bases and J by 0 bases, with 4 bases between them. Germline CDR1 reads SGHDT; CDR2 reads YYEEEE. The CDR3 consists of 15 residues. The data are from a study of shared clonotypes between healthy human individuals. How the authors handled the data: ImmunoSEQ only sent back junction sequences with no quality scores, so filtering was done differently. Sequenced by immunoSEQ multiplex PCR; TCRdb stores in-frame clones only, minus some. V, J and clone size were drawn from that table, and D and trimming were deduced from the DNA. The sample contains just over 2,000,000 clones, approximately 95% of which appear only once.

Findings and caveats of the study: The four-donor shared clonotypes exceeded non-shared clonotypes in generation probability, with non-shared ones scoring lower.

This clonotype was obtained from a man aged 18 to 30 in good health. Sequencing was performed on naive CD8+ T cells sorted from blood. This sequence joins TRBV5-6 and TRBJ1-6; D is ambiguous. The CDR3 is CASSLGGSYNSPLHF. The CDR3 coding sequence is TGTGCCAGCAGCTTGGGGGGCTCCTATAATTCACCCCTCCACTTT.